The TCR beta chain under discussion was sequenced for a study of blood T cell repertoires in COVID-19. Across the study: The study drew acute and convalescent COVID-19 samples from the United States, Italy and Spain. The cDNA or gDNA used as material had been derived from T cells, B-cell-depleted T cells, or PBMCs.

Original processing methods: How many nucleated cells were present was estimated from reference gene primer amplification. Sequenced by immunoSEQ multiplex PCR; TCRdb stores in-frame clones only, minus some. The V and J calls and clone size come from that table; D and trimming were worked out from the DNA. The sample records some 200,000 clones, about 90% being singletons. Sequencing used peripheral blood. This clonotype was sampled from a man aged 25 to 40 with acute or convalescent COVID-19.

The chain's CDR3 is CASSFSQNSPLHF. For the CDR3, the DNA is TGTGCCAGCAGTTTCTCACAGAATTCACCCCTCCACTTT. The chain has TRBV27 and TRBJ1-6; no clear D. The length of the CDR3 is 13 residues. V lost 3 bases and J lost 7, with 7 bases in between. Germline assignment: CDR1 MNHEY and CDR2 SMNVEV (reference sequence).